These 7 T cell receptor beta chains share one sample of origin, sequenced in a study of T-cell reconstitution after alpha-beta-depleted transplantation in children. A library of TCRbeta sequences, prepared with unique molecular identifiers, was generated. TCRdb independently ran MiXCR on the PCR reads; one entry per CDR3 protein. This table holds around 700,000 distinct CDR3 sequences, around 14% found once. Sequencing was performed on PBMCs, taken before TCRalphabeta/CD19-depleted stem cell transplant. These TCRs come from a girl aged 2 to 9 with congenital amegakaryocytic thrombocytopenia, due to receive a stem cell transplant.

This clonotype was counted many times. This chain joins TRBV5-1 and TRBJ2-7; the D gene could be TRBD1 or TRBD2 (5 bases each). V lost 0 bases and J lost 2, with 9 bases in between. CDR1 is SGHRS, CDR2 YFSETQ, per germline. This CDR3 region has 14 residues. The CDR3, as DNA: TGCGCCAGCAGCTTGGGGGGGACCGCCTACGAGCAGTACTTC. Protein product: CASSLGGTAYEQYF.

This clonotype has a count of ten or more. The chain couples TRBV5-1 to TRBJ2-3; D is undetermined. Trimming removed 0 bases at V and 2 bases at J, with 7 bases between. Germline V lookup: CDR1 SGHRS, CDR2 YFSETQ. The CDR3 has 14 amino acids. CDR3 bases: TGCGCCAGCAGCTTGGCACAGACCACAGATACGCAGTATTTT. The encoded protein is CASSLAQTTDTQYF.

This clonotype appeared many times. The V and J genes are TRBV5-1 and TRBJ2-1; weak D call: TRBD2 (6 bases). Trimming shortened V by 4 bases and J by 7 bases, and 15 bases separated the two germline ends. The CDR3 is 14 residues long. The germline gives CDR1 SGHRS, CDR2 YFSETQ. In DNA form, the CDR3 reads TGCGCCAGCAGCGCGTCGACTAGTCTTAATGAGCAGTTCTTC. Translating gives CASSASTSLNEQFF.

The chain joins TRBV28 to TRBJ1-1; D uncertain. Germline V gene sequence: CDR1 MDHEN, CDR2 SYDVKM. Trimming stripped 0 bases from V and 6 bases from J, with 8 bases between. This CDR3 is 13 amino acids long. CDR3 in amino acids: CASSLWVTAEAFF. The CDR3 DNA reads TGTGCCAGCAGTTTATGGGTGACCGCTGAAGCTTTCTTT. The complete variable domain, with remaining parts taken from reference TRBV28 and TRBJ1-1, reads DVKVTQSSRYLVKRTGEKVFLECVQDMDHENMFWYRQDPGLGLRLIYFSYDVKMKEKGDIPEGYSVSREKKERFSLILESASTNQTSMYLCASSLWVTAEAFFGQGTRLTVV.

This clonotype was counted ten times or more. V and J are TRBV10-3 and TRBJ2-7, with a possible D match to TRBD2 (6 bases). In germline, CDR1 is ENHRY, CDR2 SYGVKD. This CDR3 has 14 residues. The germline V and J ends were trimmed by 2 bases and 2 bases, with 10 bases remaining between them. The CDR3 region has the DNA TGTGCCATCAGTGAGCCGGAGGGGACCTACGAGCAGTACTTC. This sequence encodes CAISEPEGTYEQYF.

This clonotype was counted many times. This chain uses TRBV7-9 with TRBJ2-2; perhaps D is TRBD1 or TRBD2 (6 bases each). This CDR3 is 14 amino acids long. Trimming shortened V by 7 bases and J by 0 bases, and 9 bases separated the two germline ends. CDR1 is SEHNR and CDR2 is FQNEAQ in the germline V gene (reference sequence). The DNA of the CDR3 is TGTGCCAGCATCGGGGGCTCGAACACCGGGGAGCTGTTTTTT. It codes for CASIGGSNTGELFF.

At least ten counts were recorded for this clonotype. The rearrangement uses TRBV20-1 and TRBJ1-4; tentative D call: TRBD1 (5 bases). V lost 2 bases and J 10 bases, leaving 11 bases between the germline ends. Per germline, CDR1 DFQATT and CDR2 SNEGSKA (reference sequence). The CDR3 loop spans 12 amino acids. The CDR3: CSARRTGGKLFF. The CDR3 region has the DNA TGCAGTGCTAGACGTACGGGGGGAAAACTGTTTTTT.